This TCR beta chain was retrieved from a study of cytomegalovirus exposure and HLA in healthy donors. Points from the study as a whole: The classifier reportedly diagnosed cytomegalovirus status with high specificity and sensitivity. Most TCR sequences proved rare, with some public TCRs found in many donors. Listed as cytomegalovirus-associated were 150 or so TCR beta chains. Subsequent analysis showed first-cohort TCR clusters tending to co-occur in 120 validation repertoires.

This CDR3 has 14 residues. V lost 7 bases and J 5 bases, leaving 18 bases between the germline ends. The germline gives CDR1 MNHEY, CDR2 SMNVEV (reference sequence). Profiled with immunoSEQ multiplex PCR; TCRdb holds only in-frame clones, not every one. The top ten hold around 0.8% of the sample, which has 300,000 to 400,000 clones, roughly 89% seen once. Notes on this clone: Its antigen is currently unknown.

The V and J genes are TRBV27 and TRBJ2-7; D unresolved. The sample consisted of PBMCs. The clonotype was recovered from a woman between 18 and 29 years old in good health and CMV-seronegative. The CDR3 spells CASTIRWPLDEQYF. The CDR3 nucleotides are TGTGCCAGCACCATCAGGTGGCCGTTGGACGAGCAGTACTTC.